The 29 T cell receptor beta chains below come from one sample, sequenced in a study of cytomegalovirus exposure and HLA in healthy donors. PCR primers comprised 60 Vbeta and 13 Jbeta primers. Measured with immunoSEQ multiplex PCR; TCRdb has only the in-frame clones, and not every one. Of roughly 140,000 clones in the sample, roughly 84% were seen once. Sequenced: PBMCs. Every receptor here comes from a woman under 30 in good health and CMV-seronegative.

The V and J genes are TRBV5-8 and TRBJ2-2; D gene unclear. CDR1 is SGHTS, CDR2 YDEGEE, per germline. V was pared by 0 bases and J by 2 bases, with 11 bases between. The CDR3 is 16 amino acids. The CDR3 region is CASSLGLVSNTGELFF. The CDR3 region has the DNA TGTGCCAGCAGCTTGGGCTTAGTCTCCAACACCGGGGAGCTGTTTTTT.

The chain combines TRBV6-5 with TRBJ2-1; TRBD2 agrees at 10 bases. V was pared by 5 bases and J by 4 bases, with 5 bases of the junction left unmatched. This CDR3 spans 15 amino acids. CDR1 is MNHEY and CDR2 is SVGAGI in the germline V gene. The CDR3 DNA sequence: TGTGCCAGCAGTGGTAGCGGGAGGTTATACAATGAGCAGTTCTTC. It translates to CASSGSGRLYNEQFF.

A single count supports this clone. V usage is TRBV2 and J usage is TRBJ1-4; D is uncertain. V was pared by 0 bases and J by 5 bases, with 4 bases between. Looked up from germline, CDR1 is SNHLY and CDR2 is FYNNEI. This CDR3 region has 13 residues. The CDR3 loop is CASSEALNEKLFF. CDR3 in DNA: TGTGCCAGCAGTGAAGCCCTAAATGAAAAACTGTTTTTT.

The CDR3 sequence: CASSVRLAAGSYEQYF. DNA of the CDR3: TGTGCCAGCAGCGTTCGACTAGCGGCTGGCTCCTACGAGCAGTACTTC. V usage is TRBV14 and J usage is TRBJ2-7; 9 nucleotides line up with TRBD2. The CDR3 has 16 amino acids. V lost 5 bases, J lost 0 bases, and 8 bases stayed unmatched. The germline V gene encodes CDR1 SGHDN and CDR2 FVKESK.

V usage is TRBV28 and J usage is TRBJ1-5; weak D call: TRBD1 (5 bases). V was shortened by 2 bases and J by 2 bases, with 13 bases between the two germline ends. Germline V CDR1 and CDR2: MDHEN, SYDVKM. CDR3 length: 16 residues. This CDR3 reads CASSLQAGMGNQPQHF. CDR3 nucleotides: TGTGCCAGCAGTTTACAGGCAGGGATGGGCAATCAGCCCCAGCATTTT.

V usage is TRBV7-2 and J usage is TRBJ2-7; 9 bases match TRBD2. Germline V lookup: CDR1 SGHTA, CDR2 FQGNSA. The J segment lost 2 bases and the V segment lost 6 bases, leaving 5 bases of the junction unmatched. The CDR3 contains 14 residues. This CDR3 reads CASRRGGVAYEQYF. CDR3 coding DNA: TGTGCCAGCAGACGCGGGGGGGTTGCCTACGAGCAGTACTTC.

This clone was counted ten times or more. This chain connects TRBV10-1 to TRBJ2-2, with TRBD1 matching over 9 bases. The germline V gene encodes CDR1 WNHNN and CDR2 SYGVQD (reference sequence). The CDR3 contains 15 residues. V dropped 4 bases and J dropped 3; count of bases not matched to a gene: 3. The CDR3 loop is CASSVGDRDTGELFF. CDR3 DNA: TGCGCCAGCAGTGTGGGGGACAGGGACACCGGGGAGCTGTTTTTT.

A single count supports this clone. The rearrangement links TRBV7-9 to TRBJ1-2, with no clear D. The CDR3 spans 11 residues. The V gene's germline CDR1 is SEHNR and CDR2 FQNEAQ (reference sequence). Deletions cut 11 bases from V and 4 bases from J, with 11 bases between. The CDR3 DNA sequence: TGTGCCGGTTCGGGATCCTATGGCTACACCTTC. It is translated as CAGSGSYGYTF.

This clone has more than one count but fewer than ten. The chain recombines TRBV28 with TRBJ1-5; the D is unclear. Germline CDR1 reads MDHEN; CDR2 reads SYDVKM. The length of the CDR3 is 22 residues. V was shortened by 7 bases and J by 0 bases, with 34 bases between the two germline ends. The CDR3 loop reads CASTSIHLGPPLAGSSNQPQHF. CDR3 DNA sequence: TGTGCCAGCACCTCGATTCATCTGGGCCCACCACTAGCGGGGTCTAGCAATCAGCCCCAGCATTTT.

The chain joins TRBV7-9 to TRBJ2-5, with 8 bases aligning to TRBD2. The CDR3 spans 16 residues. After removal of 1 base from V and 4 bases from J, the junction contained 8 bases not matched to a gene. Germline V CDR1 and CDR2: SEHNR, FQNEAQ (reference sequence). As DNA, the CDR3 is TGTGCCAGCAGCTTAGTCGGCCAGCGGGGGCCAGAGACCCAGTACTTC. Amino acid sequence: CASSLVGQRGPETQYF. Full variable domain (outside the CDR3, taken from reference TRBV7-9 and TRBJ2-5): DTGVSQNPRHKITKRGQNVTFRCDPISEHNRLYWYRQTLGQGPEFLTYFQNEAQLEKSRLLSDRFSAERPKGSFSTLEIQRTEQGDSAMYLCASSLVGQRGPETQYFGPGTRLLVL.

The chain employs TRBV5-8 and TRBJ2-5; no clear D gene. The end of the DNA is better explained by TRBJ2-7, so the J call may be wrong. CDR3 length: 14 amino acids. CDR1 is SGHTS, CDR2 YDEGEE, per germline. The DNA for the CDR3 is TGTGCCAGCAGCTTCCTTGTCGGCCACTACGAGCAGTACTTC. This sequence encodes CASSFLVGHYEQYF.

The chain links TRBV30 to TRBJ1-2, with D possibly matching TRBD1 (6 bases). Trimming removed 2 bases at V and 9 bases at J, with 16 bases between. CDR1 and CDR2 from the germline V gene are GTSNPN and SVGIG (reference sequence). This CDR3 region has 13 residues. This CDR3 is CAWSRDSGTSYTF. The DNA of the CDR3 is TGTGCCTGGAGTCGTGACAGTGGGACAAGCTACACCTTC.

V and J are TRBV4-1 and TRBJ2-1, with D possibly TRBD2 on 6 matching bases. This CDR3 is 15 amino acids long. V lost 2 bases to trimming and J lost 5 bases, with 13 bases between them. Germline CDR1 MGHRA, CDR2 YSYEKL. CDR3 in DNA: TGCGCCAGCAGCCAAAGAGCGGGCATCAACAATGAGCAGTTCTTC. This translates into CASSQRAGINNEQFF.

The rearrangement uses TRBV19 and TRBJ2-3; 10 nucleotides agree with TRBD1. Trimming took 6 bases from V and 0 from J; bases not matched to a gene: 24. Germline CDR1 LNHDA, CDR2 SQIVND (reference sequence). The CDR3 extends over 22 amino acids. CDR3 region: CASSTTGGRKRHKETSTDTQYF. DNA of the CDR3: TGTGCCAGTAGCACGACAGGGGGCCGTAAGCGACACAAAGAAACTAGCACAGATACGCAGTATTTT. Together with reference TRBV19 and TRBJ2-3, the CDR3 gives the full variable domain: DGGITQSPKYLFRKEGQNVTLSCEQNLNHDAMYWYRQDPGQGLRLIYYSQIVNDFQKGDIAEGYSVSREKKESFPLTVTSAQKNPTAFYLCASSTTGGRKRHKETSTDTQYFGPGTRLTVL.

J is TRBJ1-5 and V is TRBV18, with 9 bases fitting TRBD1. Unmatched junction bases numbered 1, after V lost 0 bases and J lost 4 bases. Germline V gene sequence: CDR1 KGHSH, CDR2 LQKENI. This CDR3 region has 15 residues. CDR3 amino acids: CASSPPTGGNQPQHF. The CDR3 nucleotides are TGTGCCAGCTCACCACCGACAGGGGGTAATCAGCCCCAGCATTTT.

This chain uses TRBV7-2 with TRBJ1-6; maybe TRBD1 (5 bases). The CDR3 is 15 amino acids. The V gene's germline CDR1 is SGHTA and CDR2 FQGNSA. Trimming stripped 1 base from V and 9 bases from J, with 13 bases between. In DNA form, the CDR3 reads TGTGCCAGCAGCTTAGAAACAGGTCGAACTTCACCCCTCCACTTT. As protein: CASSLETGRTSPLHF.

This clone was detected once. CDR3 residues: CASQAQSNEKLFF. In DNA form, the CDR3 reads TGCGCCAGTCAGGCACAGTCTAATGAAAAACTGTTTTTT. The chain has TRBV10-1 and TRBJ1-4; D not certain. Germline V gives CDR1 WNHNN, CDR2 SYGVQD (reference sequence). This CDR3 comprises 13 residues. The germline V and J ends were trimmed by 9 bases and 3 bases, with 11 bases remaining between them.

The chain uses TRBV9 and TRBJ2-1, with 11 bases matching TRBD2. In germline, CDR1 is SGDLS, CDR2 YYNGEE. The V segment lost 0 bases and the J segment 2 bases; nucleotides outside the gene matches: 4. CDR3 length: 17 amino acids. In DNA, the CDR3 is TGTGCCAGCAGCGTAGGAGTAGCGGGAGGGACCTACAATGAGCAGTTCTTC. The encoded protein is CASSVGVAGGTYNEQFF.

CDR3 DNA sequence: TGTGCCATCAGTGAGGGGGGGTGGGCAGCTTCTAATGAAAAACTGTTTTTT. Translating gives CAISEGGWAASNEKLFF. The chain has TRBV10-3 and TRBJ1-4, with D possibly TRBD1 on 5 matching bases. This CDR3 region has 17 residues. In germline, CDR1 is ENHRY, CDR2 SYGVKD. Deletions cut 2 bases from V and 3 bases from J, with 16 bases between.

This clone was recorded only once. This chain uses TRBV5-1 with TRBJ1-3; tentative D call: TRBD1 (6 bases). V gave up 0 bases and J gave up 2 bases, with 9 bases separating them. There are 15 residues in the CDR3. Germline CDR1 and CDR2: SGHRS and YFSETQ. The CDR3 is CASSLVAGAGNTIYF. The CDR3 DNA sequence: TGCGCCAGCAGCTTGGTGGCAGGGGCTGGAAACACCATATATTTT.

The gene calls are TRBV27 and TRBJ2-1, with 8 nucleotides matching TRBD1. The CDR3 runs to 17 residues. Trimming at V came to 4 bases and at J to 0 bases, leaving 8 bases not matched to a gene. The V gene's germline CDR1 is MNHEY and CDR2 SMNVEV (reference sequence). The CDR3 reads CASSSRTGLSSYNEQFF. DNA of the CDR3: TGTGCCAGCAGTTCCCGGACAGGGCTGAGCTCCTACAATGAGCAGTTCTTC.

This clone was counted only a few times. The V and J genes are TRBV6-4 and TRBJ2-3; D possibly corresponds to TRBD2 (5 bases). Trimming removed 3 bases at V and 1 base at J, with 5 bases between. This CDR3 comprises 13 residues. Germline V gene data show CDR1 as MRHNA and CDR2 as SNTAGT. CDR3 in DNA: TGTGCCAGCAGTGAAGCGGGCACAGATACGCAGTATTTT. It translates to CASSEAGTDTQYF.

The genes are TRBV7-9 and TRBJ2-1; 9 nucleotides match TRBD2. Germline CDR1 reads SEHNR; CDR2 reads FQNEAQ (reference sequence). J was trimmed by 8 bases and V by 4 bases; bases with no gene match: 12. The CDR3 is made up of 16 amino acids. This chain's CDR3 is CASSSFFEREVDEQFF. The CDR3 DNA reads TGTGCCAGCAGCTCGTTTTTTGAGCGGGAGGTAGATGAGCAGTTCTTC.

The V gene is TRBV6-6, the J gene TRBJ1-2; TRBD1 matches at 9 bases. V gave up 6 bases and J gave up 5 bases; unmatched junction bases: 7. The CDR3 totals 14 residues. The germline CDR1 and CDR2 sequences are MNHNY and SVGAGI (reference sequence). As DNA, the CDR3 is TGTGCCAGCAGCGGACAGGGGAGTGGTTATGGCTACACCTTC. Amino acid sequence: CASSGQGSGYGYTF.

J is TRBJ2-1 and V is TRBV4-1, with 7 bases lining up with TRBD1. The V gene's germline CDR1 is MGHRA and CDR2 YSYEKL. CDR3 length equals 14 residues. Losses at the gene ends were 0 bases for V and 15 bases for J; bases not matched to a gene: 11. Here the CDR3 reads CASSQDGQVPRRFF. The CDR3 nucleotides read TGCGCCAGCAGCCAAGATGGACAGGTCCCCCGACGGTTCTTC.

V is TRBV11-3 and J is TRBJ2-1; perhaps TRBD1 as D (6 bases). CDR1 and CDR2 from the germline V gene are SGHNT and YENEEA. This CDR3 region has 13 residues. The V gene lost 5 bases and the J gene lost 6 bases, with 11 bases spanning the gap. Here the CDR3 reads CASSQLTGNEQFF. For the CDR3, the DNA is TGTGCCAGCAGCCAGCTGACAGGCAATGAGCAGTTCTTC. The variable domain in full, with the rest retrieved from reference TRBV11-3 and TRBJ2-1, is EAGVVQSPRYKIIEKKQPVAFWCNPISGHNTLYWYLQNLGQGPELLIRYENEEAVDDSQLPKDRFSAERLKGVDSTLKIQPAELGDSAVYLCASSQLTGNEQFFGPGTRLTVL.

V usage is TRBV2 and J usage is TRBJ2-7; no firm D call. CDR1 and CDR2 from the germline V gene are SNHLY and FYNNEI. V lost 7 bases and J 3 bases, leaving 16 bases between the germline ends. The CDR3 has 14 amino acids. DNA for the CDR3: TGTGCCAGCAAGAGCAGCGAGAACCTCTACGAGCAGTACTTC. It translates to CASKSSENLYEQYF.

The J gene is TRBJ2-6, the V gene TRBV5-1; 8 bases line up with TRBD1. J gave up 2 bases and V 4 bases, and 5 bases lay outside the gene matches. CDR3 size: 16 residues. The germline V gene encodes CDR1 SGHRS and CDR2 YFSETQ. CDR3 bases: TGCGCCAGCAGCCCCGACAGGGGAGCTGGGGCCAACGTCCTGACTTTC. Amino acid sequence: CASSPDRGAGANVLTF.

The rearrangement links TRBV14 to TRBJ2-1; 7 bases line up with TRBD1. The CDR3 contains 13 residues. Germline values: CDR1 SGHDN, CDR2 FVKESK. After removal of 9 bases from V and 6 bases from J, the junction contained 8 bases not matched to a gene. In DNA form, the CDR3 reads TGTGCCAGGGGGACAGAAAGAAGCAATGAGCAGTTCTTC. This sequence encodes CARGTERSNEQFF.